The rows below give T cell receptor beta chains drawn from one sample of a study of shared clonotypes between healthy human individuals. Here immunoSEQ multiplex PCR was the method, and the copy in TCRdb shows in-frame clones only, minus some. Of roughly 720,000 clones listed, 90% are singletons. Sequenced: memory CD8+ T cells from PBMCs. The receptors here all came from a man in his late teens or twenties in good health. Some clones in this sample may be carry-over from other donors' samples. CDR3s include the opening cysteine and the closing phenylalanine or tryptophan. The D gene is left open where the match is weak. Clone size appears in some rows only: once, few, many, or a class for an expanded clone.

TRBJ2-1,TRBV11-2,-,TRBD1,CASSLSGQTYNEQFF,TGTGCCAGCAGCTTGTCGGGACAGACCTACAATGAGCAGTTCTTC
TRBJ2-1,TRBV5-6,-,-,CASSFGYHNEQFF,TGTGCCAGCAGCTTCGGGTATCACAATGAGCAGTTCTTC
TRBJ2-7,TRBV7-8,-,TRBD1,CASSFRDSAYEQYF,TGTGCCAGCAGCTTCCGGGACAGTGCCTACGAGCAGTACTTC
TRBJ2-2,TRBV7-2,-,TRBD1,CASSSPWWQGASTGELFF,TGTGCCAGCAGCTCCCCCTGGTGGCAGGGGGCGAGTACCGGGGAGCTGTTTTTT
TRBJ2-7,TRBV5-3,once,TRBD1,CARSLVGGDRGQSTGFYQEQYF,TGTGCCAGAAGCTTGGTAGGCGGGGACAGGGGACAATCCACAGGGTTCTACCAAGAGCAGTACTTC
TRBJ2-2,TRBV19,-,-,CASSTTGGYTANTGELFF,TGTGCCAGTAGTACAACGGGGGGCTATACAGCGAACACCGGGGAGCTGTTTTTT
TRBJ2-1,TRBV7-9,-,TRBD2,CASSLVSSGVSSYNEQFF,TGTGCCAGCAGCTTAGTCTCTAGCGGGGTTAGCTCCTACAATGAGCAGTTCTTC
TRBJ2-2,TRBV6-1,-,-,CASSEFKRPNTGELFF,TGTGCCAGCAGTGAATTCAAACGTCCGAACACCGGGGAGCTGTTTTTT
TRBJ2-2,TRBV4-1,once,-,CASSQVTRTGNTGELFF,TGCGCCAGCAGCCAGGTAACCCGGACCGGGAACACCGGGGAGCTGTTTTTT
TRBJ1-1,TRBV4-2,-,-,CASSLGNTEAFF,TGTGCCAGCTCATTGGGGAACACTGAAGCTTTCTTT
TRBJ2-3,TRBV15,-,TRBD1,CATSRTGAGTDTQYF,TGTGCCACCAGCAGGACAGGGGCTGGCACAGATACGCAGTATTTT
TRBJ2-1,TRBV7-8,-,TRBD2,CASSLRSSGSLYNEQFF,TGTGCCAGCAGCCTACGGTCTAGCGGGAGCTTATACAATGAGCAGTTCTTC
TRBJ2-3,TRBV14,-,TRBD2,CASSQAAGGPSTDTQYF,TGTGCCAGCAGCCAAGCTGCGGGGGGCCCGAGCACAGATACGCAGTATTTT
TRBJ1-2,TRBV28,-,TRBD1,CASSSKYLRDSPLDYLGGYTF,TGTGCCAGCAGTTCCAAATACCTTAGGGACAGCCCCCTGGATTATCTGGGTGGCTACACCTTC
TRBJ2-1,TRBV27,-,TRBD2,CASSWGLAGNNEQFF,TGTGCCAGCAGCTGGGGACTAGCGGGAAACAATGAGCAGTTCTTC
TRBJ2-1,TRBV28,-,TRBD1,CASSFQPGQADEQFF,TGTGCCAGCAGTTTCCAACCCGGACAGGCGGATGAGCAGTTCTTC
TRBJ2-7,TRBV27,-,TRBD2,CASSPAGGALEQYF,TGTGCCAGCAGCCCGGCGGGGGGGGCCCTCGAGCAGTACTTC
TRBJ1-4,TRBV15,-,-,CATSRARGGRGNEKLFF,TGTGCCACCAGCAGAGCCCGGGGGGGGCGGGGTAATGAAAAACTGTTTTTT
TRBJ2-2,TRBV7-3,few,-,CASSTKLGAGELFF,TGTGCCAGCAGCACGAAACTGGGCGCGGGGGAGCTGTTTTTT
TRBJ1-5,TRBV10-3,-,-,CATSGENQPQHF,TGTGCCACCTCGGGGGAGAATCAGCCCCAGCATTTT
TRBJ2-1,TRBV7-9,-,-,CASSSRIRGGVGEQFF,TGTGCCAGCAGCTCCAGAATTCGTGGTGGAGTAGGGGAGCAGTTCTTC
TRBJ1-5,TRBV27,-,-,CASSLLSRGADNQPQHF,TGTGCCAGCAGTTTATTGTCCAGGGGTGCGGACAATCAGCCCCAGCATTTT
TRBJ2-1,TRBV9,-,TRBD2,CASQGRDNEQFF,TGTGCCAGCCAAGGGAGGGACAATGAGCAGTTCTTC
TRBJ2-5,TRBV13,-,TRBD1,CASSRTLTGEETQYF,TGTGCCAGCAGCCGTACACTGACAGGGGAAGAGACCCAGTACTTC
TRBJ2-7,TRBV14,-,TRBD1,CASSQTGGWYEQYF,TGTGCCAGCAGCCAGACAGGGGGCTGGTACGAGCAGTACTTC
TRBJ2-7,TRBV30,-,TRBD2,CAWRKTSGTSGYEQYF,TGTGCCTGGAGGAAGACCTCCGGGACTAGCGGCTACGAGCAGTACTTC
TRBJ1-5,TRBV4-2,few,-,CASSQDRFEGSQPQHF,TGTGCCAGCAGCCAAGATAGGTTCGAGGGGTCTCAGCCCCAGCATTTT
TRBJ2-7,TRBV2,-,TRBD2,CASRGGVYEQYF,TGTGCCAGCAGGGGAGGGGTCTACGAGCAGTACTTC
TRBJ1-1,TRBV18,few,-,CASSQVSYQGTAFF,TGTGCCAGCTCACAGGTCTCTTACCAGGGAACAGCTTTCTTT
TRBJ2-7,TRBV27,-,-,CASSLSQKAYEQYF,TGTGCCAGCAGTTTATCCCAAAAAGCCTACGAGCAGTACTTC
TRBJ1-2,TRBV11-1,-,-,CASSPERTAILTNYGYTF,TGTGCCAGCAGCCCTGAAAGGACAGCGATTCTTACTAACTATGGCTACACCTTC
TRBJ2-1,TRBV29-1,once,-,CSVEGLRFRNEQFF,TGCAGCGTTGAGGGGCTGAGATTCCGCAATGAGCAGTTCTTC
TRBJ1-3,TRBV6-6,-,-,CASSYSTRSSGNTIYF,TGTGCCAGCAGTTACTCGACTCGGAGCTCTGGAAACACCATATATTTT
TRBJ2-2,TRBV6-5,-,-,CASSYQGELFF,TGTGCCAGCAGTTACCAGGGGGAGCTGTTTTTT
TRBJ1-1,TRBV5-5,-,-,CASSSQRRNTEAFF,TGTGCCAGCAGTTCACAGAGAAGGAACACTGAAGCTTTCTTT
TRBJ1-1,TRBV10-3,-,-,CAIQDRLNTEAFF,TGTGCCATACAAGACAGGCTGAACACTGAAGCTTTCTTT
TRBJ1-4,TRBV28,-,TRBD1,CASSLWDRAEKLFF,TGTGCCAGCAGTTTATGGGACAGGGCTGAAAAACTGTTTTTT
TRBJ2-7,TRBV29-1,-,-,CSVESARPYEQYF,TGCAGCGTTGAATCAGCCCGACCCTACGAGCAGTACTTC
TRBJ1-5,TRBV11-2,-,TRBD1,CASSPWTGTSNQPQHF,TGTGCCAGCAGCCCTTGGACAGGGACAAGCAATCAGCCCCAGCATTTT
TRBJ1-3,TRBV28,-,-,CASSTPGLLGNTIYF,TGTGCCAGCAGTACCCCGGGGCTTCTTGGAAACACCATATATTTT
TRBJ2-1,TRBV28,-,TRBD1,CASRGGQGVYHNEQFF,TGTGCCAGCAGGGGAGGACAGGGGGTTTACCACAATGAACAGTTCTTC
TRBJ2-7,TRBV9,-,-,CASSPPDSYEQYF,TGTGCCAGCAGCCCTCCGGACAGCTACGAGCAGTACTTC
TRBJ1-2,TRBV9,-,TRBD1,CASSLGDRGYGYTF,TGTGCCAGCAGTCTGGGGGACAGGGGCTATGGCTACACCTTC
TRBJ2-3,TRBV28,-,TRBD2,CASQLLAGNTDTQYF,TGTGCCAGCCAATTACTAGCGGGGAACACAGATACGCAGTATTTT